This passage covers 22 T cell receptor beta chains from one sample sequenced in a study of blood T cells in healthy people across ages. Combining a sample-barcoded 5' primer with a J-beta primer mix, a second PCR ran for 7 to 11 cycles. MiXCR, applied by TCRdb to the 5' RACE reads, yields one record per CDR3 protein. This sample has about a million distinct CDR3 sequences, with 51% found just once. The sequenced sample consisted of blood. These receptor sequences come from a woman aged 60-75 years in good health.

This clonotype was seen at least ten times. The J gene is TRBJ2-5, the V gene TRBV29-1; D is undetermined. Germline V CDR1 and CDR2: SQVTM, ANQGSEA. The CDR3 consists of 10 residues. V lost 4 bases to trimming and J lost 5 bases, with 5 bases between them. The CDR3 protein is CSVGSETQYF. For the CDR3, the DNA is TGCAGCGTTGGAAGCGAGACCCAGTACTTC.

This clonotype was recorded once. The rearrangement links TRBV7-2 to TRBJ2-7; D unresolved. Trimming removed 5 bases from V and 2 bases from J, with 19 bases in between. This CDR3 comprises 16 residues. Germline V gene sequence: CDR1 SGHTA, CDR2 FQGNSA. The CDR3 loop is CASSPRLYGLPYEQYF. The CDR3 bases are TGTGCCAGCAGCCCCCGTTTGTACGGGCTCCCCTACGAGCAGTACTTC.

The V and J genes are TRBV7-9 and TRBJ1-6, with D perhaps TRBD1 (6 bases). The CDR3 contains 14 residues. The germline V gene has CDR1 SEHNR and CDR2 FQNEAQ (reference sequence). The V and J ends lost 1 base and 11 bases respectively, with 12 bases between them. The CDR3 loop reads CASSLDSRGTPLHF. The CDR3 DNA follows: TGTGCCAGCAGCTTAGATTCCAGGGGTACACCCCTCCACTTT. The whole variable domain, remainder taken from reference TRBV7-9 and TRBJ1-6, is DTGVSQNPRHKITKRGQNVTFRCDPISEHNRLYWYRQTLGQGPEFLTYFQNEAQLEKSRLLSDRFSAERPKGSFSTLEIQRTEQGDSAMYLCASSLDSRGTPLHFGNGTRLTVT.

The rearrangement links TRBV7-8 to TRBJ2-5; weak D call: TRBD1 (6 bases). CDR3 size: 15 residues. Trimming removed 7 bases from V and 4 bases from J, with 19 bases in between. Germline assignment: CDR1 SGHVS and CDR2 FQNEAQ. The CDR3 bases are TGTGCCAGCAACCCCTTCACAGGGTTCACAGAGACCCAGTACTTC. It codes for CASNPFTGFTETQYF.

This chain uses TRBV12-3 or TRBV12-4 with TRBJ2-5, with no clear D. V lost 6 bases and J 2 bases, leaving 16 bases between the germline ends. The CDR3 contains 15 residues. The DNA of the CDR3 is TGTGCCAGCAGCTCGGGCATTGAGAGACAAGAGACCCAGTACTTC. Translation: CASSSGIERQETQYF.

This clonotype was counted only a few times. The CDR3 loop reads CASSLVASGRANEQFF. CDR3 DNA sequence: TGCGCCAGCAGCTTGGTCGCTAGCGGGAGAGCTAATGAGCAGTTCTTC. This chain joins TRBV5-1 and TRBJ2-1, with TRBD2 matching over 10 bases. CDR1 is SGHRS, CDR2 YFSETQ, per germline. The CDR3 sequence is 16 residues long. The junction had 7 bases not matched to a gene; V was cut back by 0 bases and J by 7 bases.

This clonotype turned up a few times. The chain combines TRBV6-5 with TRBJ1-1; unclear D gene. Germline CDR1 and CDR2: MNHEY and SVGAGI. Trimming cost V 0 bases and J 3 bases, with 11 bases left between them. The CDR3 runs to 15 residues. CDR3 amino acids: CASSYSIPGDTEAFF. Written as DNA, the CDR3 is TGTGCCAGCAGTTACTCGATACCGGGTGACACTGAAGCTTTCTTT.

This chain links TRBV27 with TRBJ2-1; the D gene is possibly TRBD2 (6 bases). CDR1 and CDR2 from the germline V gene are MNHEY and SMNVEV (reference sequence). This CDR3 is 16 amino acids long. V shed 6 bases and J shed 2 bases, with 17 bases lying between them. The CDR3 nucleotides read TGTGCCAGCAGCCCCTCGGAGGGAGAAGCCTACAATGAGCAGTTCTTC. This gives the protein CASSPSEGEAYNEQFF.

The chain couples TRBV3-1 to TRBJ2-1, with TRBD2 identical over 7 bases. The CDR3 is 14 amino acids. The J segment lost 2 bases and the V segment lost 5 bases, leaving 3 bases of the junction unmatched. Germline loops: CDR1 LGHDT, CDR2 YNNKEL (reference sequence). CDR3 protein: CASSILAAYNEQFF. CDR3 nucleotide sequence: TGTGCCAGCAGCATTCTAGCGGCCTACAATGAGCAGTTCTTC.

The CDR3 DNA sequence: TGTGCCAGCAGTGATAATAGCGGACAGGGGGCACGTGAGACCCAGTACTTC. It specifies CASSDNSGQGARETQYF. This sequence joins TRBV2 and TRBJ2-5; 11 nucleotides line up with TRBD1. The germline V gene encodes CDR1 SNHLY and CDR2 FYNNEI. The junction had 11 bases not matched to a gene; V was cut back by 3 bases and J by 5 bases. CDR3 length: 17 amino acids.

This clonotype showed up just a few times. V is TRBV3-1 and J is TRBJ2-7; 10 nucleotides agree with TRBD1. Germline V gene sequence: CDR1 LGHDT, CDR2 YNNKEL (reference sequence). The CDR3 is 15 amino acids. Germline trimming cut 4 bases from V and 5 bases from J; bases unmatched to any gene: 8. The DNA of the CDR3 is TGTGCCAGCAGCCCCCGGGACAGGGGTTTCAACGAGCAGTACTTC. It codes for CASSPRDRGFNEQYF.

This clonotype appeared a few times. The rearrangement uses TRBV5-1 and TRBJ1-1, with 8 nucleotides matching TRBD1. Trimming cost V 1 base and J 6 bases; bases outside gene matches: 8. The length of the CDR3 is 15 residues. Germline-derived CDR1 and CDR2 are SGHRS and YFSETQ. In nucleotides, the CDR3 is TGCGCCAGCAGCTTGCGCCAAGGACAGGGCCCTGAAGCTTTCTTT. Protein product: CASSLRQGQGPEAFF.

This chain joins TRBV14 and TRBJ2-1; no definite D call. The V and J ends lost 3 bases and 10 bases respectively, with 7 bases between them. The CDR3 is 11 amino acids. The germline gives CDR1 SGHDN, CDR2 FVKESK. DNA for the CDR3: TGTGCCAGCAGCCACGTAAGGGAGCAGTTCTTC. Its translation: CASSHVREQFF.

This clonotype was found once. This chain joins TRBV7-9 and TRBJ1-2; a possible D gene is TRBD1 (5 bases). CDR3 length: 18 amino acids. V was clipped by 3 bases and J by 7 bases, with 27 bases between them. The V gene's germline CDR1 is SEHNR and CDR2 FQNEAQ (reference sequence). The CDR3 here is CASSLEQYRGPGPTGYTF. In DNA, the CDR3 is TGTGCCAGCAGCTTGGAGCAATATCGGGGCCCTGGTCCGACTGGCTACACCTTC.

The chain carries TRBV29-1 and TRBJ2-3; TRBD2 agrees at 9 bases. The CDR3 is 15 amino acids. After removal of 4 bases from V and 3 bases from J, the junction contained 8 bases not matched to a gene. Germline CDR1 SQVTM, CDR2 ANQGSEA. The CDR3 spells CSVGISGSGTDTQYF. The CDR3, as DNA: TGCAGCGTTGGGATTAGCGGGAGTGGGACAGATACGCAGTATTTT.

This clonotype came up a few times. The chain uses TRBV5-1 and TRBJ2-7; 8 nucleotides match TRBD1. Germline V gene data show CDR1 as SGHRS and CDR2 as YFSETQ. This CDR3 comprises 14 residues. V gave up 2 bases and J gave up 2 bases; unmatched junction bases: 3. CDR3: CASSFDRGPYEQYF. The CDR3 DNA reads as TGCGCCAGCAGCTTCGACAGGGGCCCCTACGAGCAGTACTTC.

The chain employs TRBV2 and TRBJ2-3; possible D gene TRBD1, 5 bases. Germline V CDR1 and CDR2: SNHLY, FYNNEI. V lost 6 bases and J 1 base, leaving 23 bases between the germline ends. This CDR3 is built from 18 residues. The CDR3 DNA is TGTGCCAGCAGCCTATCCGGAGCAGGGCATTCCGGCACAGATACGCAGTATTTT. This sequence encodes CASSLSGAGHSGTDTQYF.

V is TRBV25-1 and J is TRBJ2-4, with D perhaps matching TRBD1 (5 bases). The DNA end lines up better with TRBJ2-7; the J call may be wrong. The germline gives CDR1 MGHDK, CDR2 SYGVNS. This CDR3 comprises 14 residues. DNA of the CDR3: TGTGCCAGCAGTGATTTTACAGGAACCTACGAGCAGTACTTC. Its translation: CASSDFTGTYEQYF.

CDR3 sequence reads: CASSTGGFPYNEQYF. Here the CDR3 DNA reads TGTGCCAGCAGTACAGGGGGTTTCCCCTACAATGAGCAGTACTTC. The rearrangement links TRBV27 to TRBJ2-7; 8 bases fit TRBD1. This CDR3 region has 15 residues. V was pared by 5 bases and J by 7 bases, with 13 bases of the junction left unmatched. Germline V gene sequence: CDR1 MNHEY, CDR2 SMNVEV (reference sequence).

The rearrangement links TRBV14 to TRBJ1-1, with no clear D. This CDR3 is built from 12 residues. The V end lost 6 bases, the J end lost 2 bases, and 7 bases lay between the germline ends. The germline gives CDR1 SGHDN, CDR2 FVKESK. CDR3: CASRRRNTEAFF. Written as DNA, the CDR3 is TGTGCCAGCAGGCGACGTAACACTGAAGCTTTCTTT.

As regards this clonotype: One end of the junction does not line up with germline, which may come from a read error. V is TRBV7-2 and J is TRBJ1-4; D call uncertain. Looked up from germline, CDR1 is SGHTA and CDR2 is FQGNSA. The CDR3 totals 12 residues. The CDR3 nucleotides read TGTGTCAGCAGCGTCGGAAATGAAAAACTGTTTTTT. It specifies CVSSVGNEKLFF.

Only a few counts were recorded for this clonotype. V usage is TRBV25-1 and J usage is TRBJ1-2; D is undetermined. Between the trimmed V and J ends, which lost 1 base and 0 bases, there was a span of 15 bases. The CDR3 loop spans 17 amino acids. Per the germline V gene, CDR1 is MGHDK and CDR2 is SYGVNS. CDR3 coding DNA: TGTGCCAGCAGTGAATTTGGAGGCAGCGCACCTAACTATGGCTACACCTTC. This gives the protein CASSEFGGSAPNYGYTF.